This section outlines one T cell receptor beta chain sequence together with its context. These data come from a study of blood T cell repertoires in COVID-19. The data were produced by immunoSEQ multiplex PCR, yet TCRdb's version contains in-frame clones alone and is incomplete. The repertoire holds fewer than 70,000 clones, with 80% to 90% as singletons. The receptor comes from a man in his fifties or sixties with acute or convalescent COVID-19. Sequenced sample: peripheral blood.

The CDR3 coding sequence is TGTGCCAGAAAAGGCGGTCCGCGCCCCCATCATTCCTACGAGCAGTACGTC. Translated, it gives CARKGGPRPHHSYEQYV. The chain joins TRBV21-1 to TRBJ2-7; the table gives TRBD2 as D, unverified against the DNA. TRBV21-1 is a recognized pseudogene. CDR3 length equals 17 residues.